This TCR beta chain was sequenced in a study of T cell responses to AZD1222 COVID-19 vaccine. Pooling of second doses given at about 4 or about 12 weeks was done. CDR3 length: 14 residues. The germline gives CDR1 SGHTA, CDR2 FQGTGA. V lost 4 bases and J lost 7; bases outside the gene matches: 7. Study-level points and caveats: The donor group comprised mostly white British people and more females; the analysis possibly underestimated clonal diversity. CD4 TCRs covered the whole spike, strongest at regions 160-218 and 743-854.

Concerning this clone itself: Its antigen is not known.

TCRdb's table, derived via immunoSEQ multiplex PCR, lists solely in-frame clones and lacks some. The profile shows approximately 89,000 clones, 86% of them singletons. This clonotype was sampled from an adult who received the AZD1222 COVID-19 vaccine. Sequenced here: peripheral blood, sampled 28 days after the second AZD1222 dose. V usage is TRBV7-3 and J usage is TRBJ2-1; 7 bases line up with TRBD1. The CDR3 DNA follows: TGTGCCAGCAGCTCTCCGACAGGGAGAAATGAGCAGTTCTTC. Translating it yields CASSSPTGRNEQFF.